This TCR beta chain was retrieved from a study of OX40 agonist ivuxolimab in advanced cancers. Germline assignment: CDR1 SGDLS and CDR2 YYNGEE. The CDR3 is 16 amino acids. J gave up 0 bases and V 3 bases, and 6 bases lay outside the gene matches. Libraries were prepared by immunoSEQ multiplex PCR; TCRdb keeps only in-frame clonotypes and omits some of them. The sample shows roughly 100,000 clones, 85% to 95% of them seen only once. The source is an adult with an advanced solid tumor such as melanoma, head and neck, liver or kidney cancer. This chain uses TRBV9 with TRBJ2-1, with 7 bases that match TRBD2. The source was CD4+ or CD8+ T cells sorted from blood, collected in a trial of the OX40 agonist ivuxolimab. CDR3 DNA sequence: TGTGCCAGCAGCGGGAGCGGGGCCCGCTCCTACAATGAGCAGTTCTTC. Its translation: CASSGSGARSYNEQFF. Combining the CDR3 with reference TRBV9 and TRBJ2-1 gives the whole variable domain DSGVTQTPKHLITATGQRVTLRCSPRSGDLSVYWYQQSLDQGLQFLIQYYNGEERAKGNILERFSAQQFPDLHSELNLSSLELGDSALYFCASSGSGARSYNEQFFGPGTRLTVL.